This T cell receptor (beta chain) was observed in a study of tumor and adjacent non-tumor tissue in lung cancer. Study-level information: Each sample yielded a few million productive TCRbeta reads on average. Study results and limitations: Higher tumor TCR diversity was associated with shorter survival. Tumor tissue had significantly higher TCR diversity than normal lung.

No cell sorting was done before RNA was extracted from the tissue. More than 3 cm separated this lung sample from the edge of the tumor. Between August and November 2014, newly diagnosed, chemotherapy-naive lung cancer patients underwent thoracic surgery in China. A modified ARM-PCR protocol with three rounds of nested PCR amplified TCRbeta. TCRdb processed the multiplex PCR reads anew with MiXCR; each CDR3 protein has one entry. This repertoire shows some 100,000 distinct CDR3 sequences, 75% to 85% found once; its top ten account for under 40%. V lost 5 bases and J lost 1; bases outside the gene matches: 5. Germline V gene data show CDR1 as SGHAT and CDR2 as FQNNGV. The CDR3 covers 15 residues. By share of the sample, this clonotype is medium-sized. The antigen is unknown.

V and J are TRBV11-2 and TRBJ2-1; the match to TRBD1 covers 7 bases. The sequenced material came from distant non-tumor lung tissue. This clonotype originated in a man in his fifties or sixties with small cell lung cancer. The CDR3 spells CASSTDRASYNEQFF. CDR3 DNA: TGTGCCAGCAGCACCGACAGGGCTTCCTACAATGAGCAGTTCTTC.